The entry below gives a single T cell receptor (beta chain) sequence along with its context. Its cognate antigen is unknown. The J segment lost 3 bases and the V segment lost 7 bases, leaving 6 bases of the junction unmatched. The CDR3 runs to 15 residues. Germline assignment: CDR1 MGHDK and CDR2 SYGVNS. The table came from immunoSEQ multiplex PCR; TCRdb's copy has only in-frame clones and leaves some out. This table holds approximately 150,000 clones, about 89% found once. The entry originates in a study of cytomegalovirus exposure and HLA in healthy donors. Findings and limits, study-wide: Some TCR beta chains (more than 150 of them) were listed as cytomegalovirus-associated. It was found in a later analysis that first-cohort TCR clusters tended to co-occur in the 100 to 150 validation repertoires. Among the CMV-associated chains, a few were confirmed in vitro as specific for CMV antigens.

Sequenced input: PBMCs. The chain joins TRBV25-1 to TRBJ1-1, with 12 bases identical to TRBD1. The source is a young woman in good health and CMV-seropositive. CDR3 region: CASTQRDRGHTEAFF. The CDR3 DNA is TGTGCCAGCACCCAGAGGGACAGGGGGCACACTGAAGCTTTCTTT.